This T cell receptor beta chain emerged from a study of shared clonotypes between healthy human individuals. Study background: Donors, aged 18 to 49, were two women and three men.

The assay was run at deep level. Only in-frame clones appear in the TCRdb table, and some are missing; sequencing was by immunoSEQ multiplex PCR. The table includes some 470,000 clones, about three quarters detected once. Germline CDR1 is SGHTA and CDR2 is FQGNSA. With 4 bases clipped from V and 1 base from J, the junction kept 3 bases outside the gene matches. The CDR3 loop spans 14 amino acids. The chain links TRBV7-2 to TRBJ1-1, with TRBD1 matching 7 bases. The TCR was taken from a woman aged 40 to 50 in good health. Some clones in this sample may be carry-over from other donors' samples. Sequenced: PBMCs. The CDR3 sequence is CASSSYRGNTEAFF. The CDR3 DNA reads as TGTGCCAGCAGCTCTTACAGGGGGAACACTGAAGCTTTCTTT.